The T cell receptor beta chain under discussion was sequenced for a study of blood T cell repertoires in COVID-19. The length of the CDR3 is 15 residues. Looked up from germline, CDR1 is KGHDR and CDR2 is SFDVKD. V gave up 3 bases and J gave up 8 bases; unmatched junction bases: 6. Profiling relied on immunoSEQ multiplex PCR, and the TCRdb table lists in-frame clones only, not all of them. Of 120,000 to 150,000 clones listed, under 90% were seen once; the top ten hold roughly 8.6%. The chain links TRBV24-1 to TRBJ2-1, with 10 bases aligning to TRBD1. Sequencing was performed on peripheral blood. The sequence was obtained from a woman at least 80 years old in a cohort sampled during active or convalescent COVID-19. CDR3 sequence reads: CATSDPGQGFHEQFF. CDR3 nucleotides: TGTGCCACCAGTGATCCGGGACAGGGGTTCCATGAGCAGTTCTTC.